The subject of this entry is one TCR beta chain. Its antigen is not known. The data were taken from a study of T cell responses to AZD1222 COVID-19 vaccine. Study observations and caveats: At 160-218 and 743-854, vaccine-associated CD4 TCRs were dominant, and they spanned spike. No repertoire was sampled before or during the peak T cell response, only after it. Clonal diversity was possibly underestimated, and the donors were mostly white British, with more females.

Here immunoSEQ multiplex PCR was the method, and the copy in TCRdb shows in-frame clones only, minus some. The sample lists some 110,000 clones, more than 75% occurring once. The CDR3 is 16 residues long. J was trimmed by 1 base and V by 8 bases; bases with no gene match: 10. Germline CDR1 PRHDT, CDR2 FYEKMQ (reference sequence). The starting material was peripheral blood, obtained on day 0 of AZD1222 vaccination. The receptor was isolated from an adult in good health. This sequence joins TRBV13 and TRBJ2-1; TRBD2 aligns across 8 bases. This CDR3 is CASRADGGGSYNEQFF. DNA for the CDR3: TGTGCCAGCCGCGCAGACGGCGGGGGGTCCTACAATGAGCAGTTCTTC.